These T cell receptor beta chains were read from a single sample in a study of blood T cell repertoires in COVID-19. Clones were read by immunoSEQ multiplex PCR, and TCRdb kept only the in-frame ones, dropping some. The sample holds around 300,000 clones; 88% are singletons and the top ten take 2% to 2.5%. The sequencing input was PBMCs or T cells enriched from blood (not recorded which). The source is a woman aged 55-70 years in a cohort exposed to, infected with or recovered from COVID-19 (not recorded which). Both conserved end residues are part of each CDR3. The D gene is left open where the match is weak. Where a row states a size, it is once, few, many or the class of an expanded clone; other rows omit it.

TRBD1	19	-	TRBJ1-4	TRBV7-8	CASSYQPGQTLPQREKLFF	TGTGCCAGCAGCTACCAACCGGGACAGACTCTCCCACAACGGGAAAAACTGTTTTTT
-	15	-	TRBJ1-5	TRBV9	CASSVSMSPNQPQHF	TGTGCCAGCAGCGTGTCTATGTCCCCCAATCAGCCCCAGCATTTT
TRBD2	17	-	TRBJ2-2	TRBV5-1	CASSFEIEGGTTGELFF	TGCGCCAGCAGCTTCGAGATAGAGGGAGGGACCACCGGGGAGCTGTTTTTT
-	12	-	TRBJ1-1	TRBV28	CASLRPNTEAFF	TGTGCCAGCCTCCGTCCGAACACTGAAGCTTTCTTT
-	16	-	TRBJ2-5	TRBV7-9	CASSRNPTGSRETQYF	TGTGCCAGCAGCCGAAATCCTACAGGTTCCCGAGAGACCCAGTACTTC
-	15	once	TRBJ2-3	TRBV24-1	CATSDPGGSADTQYF	TGTGCCACCAGTGATCCTGGGGGGAGCGCAGATACGCAGTATTTT
-	15	-	TRBJ1-5	TRBV19	CASSKGSYSNQPQHF	TGTGCCAGTAGCAAGGGGTCGTATAGCAATCAGCCCCAGCATTTT
-	14	-	TRBJ2-7	TRBV30	CAWSGGGATREQYF	TGTGCCTGGAGTGGAGGAGGGGCCACTCGCGAGCAGTACTTC
TRBD1	13	few	TRBJ1-5	TRBV18	CASSGGGDQPQHF	TGTGCCAGCTCAGGAGGGGGCGACCAGCCCCAGCATTTT
TRBD1	15	-	TRBJ2-4	TRBV18	CASSPRSAGGDIQYF	TGTGCCAGCTCACCAAGGTCGGCAGGGGGTGACATTCAGTACTTC
-	14	-	TRBJ1-4	TRBV7-9	CASSPDSFNEKLFF	TGTGCCAGCAGCCCCGACAGCTTCAATGAAAAACTGTTTTTT
-	15	-	TRBJ1-2	TRBV3-1/TRBV3-2	CASSLRGTDNYGYTF	TGTGCCAGCAGCCTTCGGGGGACGGACAACTATGGCTACACCTTC
TRBD1	17	-	TRBJ2-7	TRBV3-1/TRBV3-2	CASSQELGTGQDDEQYF	TGTGCCAGCAGCCAAGAGTTAGGGACAGGGCAGGATGACGAGCAGTACTTC
-	13	-	TRBJ2-7	TRBV28	CASMTVSSYEQYF	TGTGCCAGCATGACAGTTTCCTCCTACGAGCAGTACTTC
-	14	-	TRBJ2-7	TRBV18	CASSPSRTYYEQYF	TGTGCCAGCTCACCCTCCCGGACTTACTACGAGCAGTACTTC
TRBD2	20	-	TRBJ2-3	TRBV3-1/TRBV3-2	CASSQEPGTSGRTSTDTQYF	TGTGCCAGCAGCCAAGAACCCGGGACTAGCGGGAGGACGAGCACAGATACGCAGTATTTT
-	14	-	TRBJ2-3	TRBV5-4	CASSLSQYTDTQYF	TGTGCCAGCAGCTTGAGTCAGTACACAGATACGCAGTATTTT
TRBD1	12	-	TRBJ2-7	TRBV29-1	CSVGQGAYEQYF	TGCAGCGTTGGACAGGGGGCGTACGAGCAGTACTTC
-	12	-	TRBJ1-1	TRBV5-1	CASIAESTEAFF	TGCGCCAGCATTGCAGAAAGCACTGAAGCTTTCTTT
-	15	-	TRBJ2-1	TRBV7-2	CASSSRGAVVNEQFF	TGTGCCAGCAGCTCCCGGGGAGCGGTAGTCAATGAGCAGTTCTTC
-	14	-	TRBJ1-6	TRBV7-8	CASSLDSYNSPLHF	TGTGCCAGCAGCCTGGACAGTTATAATTCACCCCTCCACTTT
-	13	-	TRBJ2-1	TRBV6-2/TRBV6-3	CASSDPNRNEQFF	TGTGCCAGCAGTGACCCCAACAGGAATGAGCAGTTCTTC
-	14	-	TRBJ2-7	TRBV4-1	CASSQGAGLGEQYF	TGCGCCAGCAGCCAAGGGGCGGGGTTGGGCGAGCAGTACTTC
-	13	-	TRBJ2-1	TRBV28	CASSPELASEQFF	TGTGCCAGCAGTCCTGAGCTAGCGTCTGAGCAGTTCTTC
-	17	-	TRBJ2-7	TRBV3-1/TRBV3-2	CASSTTTPISWLDEQYF	TGTGCCAGCAGCACTACTACTCCCATTTCGTGGTTAGACGAGCAGTACTTC
-	15	-	TRBJ1-6	TRBV27	CASSLSRGYNSPLHF	TGTGCCAGCAGTTTATCCCGGGGCTATAATTCACCCCTCCACTTT
-	16	-	TRBJ2-7	TRBV28	CASSLDDGTRTYEQYF	TGTGCCAGCAGCCTAGACGACGGGACTCGAACCTACGAGCAGTACTTC
-	14	-	TRBJ2-5	TRBV5-4	CASSLASGQETQYF	TGTGCCAGCAGCTTGGCCTCAGGACAAGAGACCCAGTACTTC
-	15	-	TRBJ2-1	TRBV6-5	CASSKNPSSYNEQFF	TGTGCCAGCAGTAAAAATCCGAGCTCCTACAATGAGCAGTTCTTC
-	15	-	TRBJ1-2	TRBV5-1	CASSFWDKEGYGYTF	TGCGCCAGCAGCTTCTGGGACAAGGAAGGGTATGGCTACACCTTC
TRBD2	16	-	TRBJ2-7	TRBV6-5	CASSYSASGRRDEQYF	TGTGCCAGCAGTTACTCCGCTAGCGGGAGGCGGGACGAGCAGTACTTC
TRBD1	15	-	TRBJ2-5	TRBV9	CASSVEQGAGETQYF	TGTGCCAGCAGCGTAGAACAGGGGGCGGGAGAGACCCAGTACTTC
TRBD2	15	few	TRBJ2-7	TRBV10-2	CASSDQLAGAYEQYF	TGCGCCAGCAGTGATCAACTAGCGGGAGCCTACGAGCAGTACTTC
TRBD2	17	-	TRBJ2-3	TRBV3-1/TRBV3-2	CASSQVGSGRIADTQYF	TGTGCCAGCAGCCAAGTAGGTAGCGGGAGAATTGCAGATACGCAGTATTTT
-	13	-	TRBJ1-2	TRBV7-2	CASSLGMDYGYTF	TGTGCCAGCAGCTTGGGCATGGACTATGGCTACACCTTC
TRBD1	15	-	TRBJ2-6	TRBV2	CASSEDRVGANVLTF	TGTGCCAGCAGTGAGGACAGGGTTGGGGCCAACGTCCTGACTTTC
-	13	-	TRBJ1-2	TRBV18	CASSQQGWEGYTF	TGTGCCAGCTCACAACAGGGCTGGGAGGGCTACACCTTC
-	11	-	TRBJ1-4	TRBV24-1	CATSLNEKLFF	TGTGCCACCAGTTTAAATGAAAAACTGTTTTTT
TRBD2	16	-	TRBJ2-7	TRBV4-1	CASSQTPSGSSYEQYF	TGCGCCAGCAGCCAAACCCCAAGCGGGAGCTCCTACGAGCAGTACTTC
-	16	-	TRBJ2-2	TRBV19	CASRSLSGANTGELFF	TGTGCCAGTAGAAGTTTATCGGGAGCGAACACCGGGGAGCTGTTTTTT
-	16	-	TRBJ1-4	TRBV15	CATSSYRERANEKLFF	TGTGCCACCAGCAGTTACAGGGAAAGAGCTAATGAAAAACTGTTTTTT
TRBD2	15	-	TRBJ2-5	TRBV9	CASSTRGTERGTQYF	TGTGCCAGCAGCACAAGGGGAACCGAGCGGGGGACCCAGTACTTC
TRBD1	15	-	TRBJ1-1	TRBV28	CASSPPTGVNTEAFF	TGTGCCAGCAGTCCCCCGACAGGGGTGAACACTGAAGCTTTCTTT
-	14	-	TRBJ1-2	TRBV6-6	CASSYRGDGYGYTF	TGTGCCAGCAGTTACAGGGGCGATGGGTATGGCTACACCTTC
TRBD1	14	-	TRBJ1-2	TRBV5-1	CASSLGTGGYGYTF	TGCGCCAGCAGCTTGGGAACAGGGGGTTATGGCTACACCTTC
-	15	-	TRBJ1-3	TRBV10-3	CAISEKDSSGNTIYF	TGTGCCATCAGTGAGAAGGACAGTTCTGGAAACACCATATATTTT
TRBD2	21	few	TRBJ2-4	TRBV5-1	CASSLEPIRIAGGGAKNIQYF	TGCGCCAGCAGCTTGGAGCCCATAAGGATAGCGGGAGGGGGAGCCAAAAACATTCAGTACTTC
-	13	-	TRBJ2-7	TRBV7-2	CASSLSGVGEQYF	TGTGCCAGCAGCTTATCCGGGGTAGGGGAGCAGTACTTC
-	13	-	TRBJ2-3	TRBV6-5	CASGRQLTDTQYF	TGTGCCAGCGGCCGACAGCTCACAGATACGCAGTATTTT
TRBD2	14	-	TRBJ2-7	TRBV6-5	CASTGTSGSYEQYF	TGTGCCAGCACCGGGACTAGCGGATCCTACGAGCAGTACTTC
-	17	-	TRBJ2-7	TRBV10-3	CAISESGFQGLSYEQYF	TGTGCCATCAGTGAGTCAGGGTTCCAGGGGCTCTCCTACGAGCAGTACTTC
TRBD2	15	-	TRBJ2-1	TRBV10-1	CASSELAGAGNEQFF	TGCGCCAGCAGTGAATTGGCGGGAGCCGGTAATGAGCAGTTCTTC
-	13	-	TRBJ2-5	TRBV12-3/TRBV12-4	CASSFVSVFTQYF	TGTGCCAGCAGTTTTGTTTCAGTGTTTACCCAGTACTTC
TRBD1	14	-	TRBJ1-1	TRBV6-5	CASSTGTANTEAFF	TGTGCCAGCAGTACCGGGACAGCGAACACTGAAGCTTTCTTT
-	14	-	TRBJ1-2	TRBV29-1	CSVPMSQGRGGYTF	TGCAGCGTCCCCATGTCGCAGGGGCGCGGAGGCTACACCTTC
-	15	once	TRBJ1-6	TRBV7-2	CASSSDSPAVTPLHF	TGTGCCAGCAGCTCCGACAGTCCCGCGGTTACACCCCTCCACTTT